Following are 8 T cell receptor beta chains from one sample sequenced in a study of T cells in narcolepsy. Libraries were prepared by immunoSEQ multiplex PCR; TCRdb keeps only in-frame clonotypes and omits some of them. The table shows almost 25,000 clones, with around two thirds occurring only once. The source material was memory (CD45RA-) CD4+ T cells from blood. These receptors originate from a human donor in good health.

This chain links TRBV28 with TRBJ1-5; D unclear. Germline V CDR1 and CDR2: MDHEN, SYDVKM. Trimming stripped 8 bases from V and 5 bases from J, with 13 bases between. There are 13 residues in the CDR3. The DNA for the CDR3 is TGTGCCAGCCGTGGAAGGTCCGATCAGCCCCAGCATTTT. Protein sequence: CASRGRSDQPQHF.

The rearrangement joins TRBV2 to TRBJ2-5; D is uncertain. Trimming took 6 bases from V and 5 from J, leaving 10 bases between them. This CDR3 is 12 amino acids long. Germline V gene lookup returns CDR1 SNHLY and CDR2 FYNNEI. CDR3 in amino acids: CASSLVMETQYF. The CDR3 DNA sequence: TGTGCCAGCAGCTTGGTTATGGAGACCCAGTACTTC.

This clone appeared once. The V gene is TRBV18, the J gene TRBJ1-1, with D tentatively TRBD1 (6 bases). Germline V CDR1 and CDR2: KGHSH, LQKENI. The CDR3 has 14 residues. V lost 6 bases to trimming and J lost 4 bases, with 15 bases between them. The CDR3 spells CASSYRDLGTEAFF. The CDR3 DNA reads as TGTGCCAGCTCTTACAGGGACTTAGGCACTGAAGCTTTCTTT.

The genes are TRBV14 and TRBJ2-7; 7 nucleotides match TRBD1. The germline V gene encodes CDR1 SGHDN and CDR2 FVKESK. The CDR3 sequence is 15 residues long. J was trimmed by 3 bases and V by 2 bases; bases with no gene match: 7. CDR3 amino acids: CASSQNPGQSYEQYF. CDR3 in DNA: TGTGCCAGCAGCCAAAACCCGGGACAGAGCTACGAGCAGTACTTC. The whole variable domain, filled in from reference TRBV14 and TRBJ2-7, reads EAGVTQFPSHSVIEKGQTVTLRCDPISGHDNLYWYRRVMGKEIKFLLHFVKESKQDESGMPNNRFLAERTGGTYSTLKVQPAELEDSGVYFCASSQNPGQSYEQYFGPGTRLTVT.

The DNA for the CDR3 is TGTGCCAGCAGATTCAGACAGGGCGGAAATTCACCCCTCCACTTT. Its protein product is CASRFRQGGNSPLHF. V gene TRBV28 combines with J gene TRBJ1-6, with 7 nucleotides matching TRBD1. Germline CDR1 MDHEN, CDR2 SYDVKM. V shed 6 bases and J 7 bases; nucleotides not matched to a gene: 9. This CDR3 region has 15 residues.

This chain connects TRBV7-6 to TRBJ2-6, with TRBD1 identical over 8 bases. CDR3 size: 17 residues. V shed 8 bases, J shed 0 bases, and the junction held 9 bases outside the gene matches. Germline CDR1 is SGHVS and CDR2 is FNYEAQ. The CDR3 DNA sequence: TGTGCCAGCGCCCCGGGACAGGTCTTCTCTGGGGCCAACGTCCTGACTTTC. Translated, it gives CASAPGQVFSGANVLTF. Full variable domain (outside the CDR3, taken from reference TRBV7-6 and TRBJ2-6): GAGVSQSPRYKVTKRGQDVALRCDPISGHVSLYWYRQALGQGPEFLTYFNYEAQQDKSGLPNDRFSAERPEGSISTLTIQRTEQRDSAMYRCASAPGQVFSGANVLTFGAGSRLTVL.

The chain carries TRBV11-2 and TRBJ2-7; TRBD2 might be the D (5 bases). CDR1 is SGHAT, CDR2 FQNNGV, per germline. The CDR3 has 13 residues. Trimming took off 3 bases at V and 6 bases at J, with 12 bases between the two ends. The CDR3 region is CASSFSRVGEQYF. In DNA form, the CDR3 reads TGTGCCAGCAGCTTTTCGAGGGTAGGCGAGCAGTACTTC.

This sequence joins TRBV19 and TRBJ2-7; no clear D gene. From germline, CDR1 is LNHDA and CDR2 SQIVND (reference sequence). With 5 bases removed from V and 6 bases from J, the gap between germline ends came to 14 bases. The CDR3 has 13 amino acids. The CDR3 region has the DNA TGTGCCAGTAGTTCCTTCTTCCGGCGCGAGCAGTACTTC. It yields the protein CASSSFFRREQYF.